The entry below gives a single T cell receptor beta chain sequence along with its context. The clone's antigen remains unknown. No much larger clone exists at a distance of one base, and base qualities are not known. This sample is part of a study of shared clonotypes between healthy human individuals (dated by TCRdb to about 2020). About the full investigation: Three men and two women, aged 18 to 49 years, made up the cohort. For each donor, three plates each were used for CD4 naive and CD4 memory, two plates were used for CD8 naive, and one plate was used for CD8 memory. Blood TCR repertoires of about five healthy adults were deeply sequenced to estimate repertoire size and the extent of clonotype sharing between individuals. To increase sequencing depth and limit assay-specific biases, TCR repertoire library preparation and sequencing were carried out by different laboratories using diverse techniques. Per donor, leukapheresis produced somewhere between about 0.94 and 9.5 billion PBMCs. Findings and caveats that apply to the study as a whole: Naive subsets generally had larger estimated clonotype richness than memory subsets. Pairwise subsampling led to the expectation that sequencing depth would affect the degree of clonotype sharing among donors. Sampling was restricted to blood, and TCR repertoires in tissue are likely to differ from TCR repertoires in blood. Clonotypes shared by all four sorted-subset donors showed higher generation probabilities than non-shared clonotypes. Because the study included only a small number of donors, the genetic and exposure-history diversity represented was limited. Even with the large sequencing depth, rarefaction of the sorted-subset datasets indicated that sequencing was incomplete. Across a handful of donors, about 5.2% of naive CD4, roughly 3.3% of naive CD8, 2.3% of memory CD4, and 0.4% of memory CD8 clonotypes were shared.

The CDR3 sequence holds 17 residues, the cysteine and phenylalanine included. The CDR3 DNA has 51 bases and is translated from base 1. The germline ends are 17 bases apart after V is trimmed by 4 bases and J by 0 bases. As encoded in the germline V gene, CDR1 is SGHRS while CDR2 is YFSETQ. TCR CDR3 regions were amplified from genomic DNA by multiplex PCR using the deep immunoSEQ assay. For each cell subset, the extracted genomic DNA was distributed evenly across all wells of several immunoSEQ 96-well plates, and each plate served as one replicate. For sorted subsets, 150 to 250 ng of genomic DNA, equivalent to some 33,000 T cell genomes, went into each replicate PCR. Purified libraries were quantified with a Qubit 3.0 fluorometer, sized on a Bioanalyzer 2100, and re-quantified with the KAPA Library Quantification kit. Each immunoSEQ 96-well plate was sequenced on its own single-read 150-cycle Illumina NextSeq 550 flow cell. Per the source publication's procedure: Because the immunoSEQ output held only junctional sequences and lacked quality scores, the filtering could not match the filtering applied to full-length reads. To assign V/J genes and CDR3, sequences were annotated against IMGT germline references using PyIR, a Python wrapper for IgBLAST v1.9. Reads were filtered out if the reads had weak V/J assignments (E-value above 1e-6), no CDR3, stop codons, out-of-frame junctions, or ambiguous translated residues. V3J clonotypes were defined by identical inferred V gene, J gene, and CDR3 amino acid sequence. Percentage overlap between repertoires was computed as shared unique clonotypes divided by the size of the smaller repertoire. Three approaches were used to assess repertoire richness: RTK rarefaction, the Chao1 estimator, and Recon v2.1 estimates of unobserved clonotypes. OLGA was used to compute generation probabilities for all TCRbeta clonotypes that the gDNA method yielded from a handful of donors. The clones in this table, taken by TCRdb from immuneACCESS, are in-frame only. Not every clone is retained; where verified, under half of the shortfall comes from an unresolved V gene, and the cause of the rest is unknown. Clonal size and the V and J genes are those of that table, whereas D and trimming came from the DNA. The sample includes some 2,100,000 clones, with about 92% observed a single time. Roughly 1.7% of the sample belongs to the ten largest clones.

CD8 naive samples were CD45RO-negative cells positively selected for CCR7, giving a CD45RA+CCR7+ population that excluded TemRA cells. The donors were healthy, HIV-negative adults with no recently reported acute infections or vaccinations. Only Caucasian adults living in Nashville, Tennessee, USA were represented among the donors. Blood was obtained by leukapheresis, after which PBMCs were separated by Ficoll-Histopaque density gradient centrifugation and cryopreserved in liquid nitrogen vapor phase. Analytical flow cytometry was used to check the purity and quantity of every magnetically sorted T cell population. From each sorted fraction, genomic DNA was isolated and quantified by UV absorbance on a Nanodrop 2000c.

The chain uses TRBV5-1 and TRBJ1-3; a tentative D call is TRBD1 (5 bases match). The sequence was obtained from a man aged 18 to 35 in good health. Some clones in this sample may be carry-over from other donors' samples. The sequenced sample consisted of naive CD8+ T cells from PBMCs. The cell subset or site label for this specimen denotes: CD45RA+CCR7+. In nucleotides, the sequence is TGCGCCAGCAGCCCCGCCCGGGGGTCAAGCTCTGGAAACACCATATATTTT. It translates to CASSPARGSSSGNTIYF.